The entry below describes one T cell receptor beta chain. Its antigen remains undetermined. No base-level quality is on record; no much larger clone is a single base apart. Other nucleotide sequences from this sample produce the same CDR3. The CDR3 has 15 amino acids, counting the end cysteine and phenylalanine. Only the CDR3 portion is preserved as DNA: 45 bases, with reading frame beginning at the first base. Taken from the germline V gene, the CDR1 and CDR2 loops are SGHVS and FQNEAQ. The trim is 1 base for V and 2 bases for J, with a gap of 8 bases between the germline ends. Each collaborating institution followed its own protocols to collect whole blood in K2EDTA tubes. For TCRbeta analysis, collaborators shipped samples in one of three forms: frozen whole blood, isolated PBMCs, or DNA extracted from either of those sample types. The source of the sample is a study of blood T cell repertoires in COVID-19 (dated by TCRdb to 2020 to 2022). About the full investigation: Samples covering the acute and convalescent phases of COVID-19 were provided by collaborators in the United States, Italy and Spain. Where available, HLA class I and class II types were taken from metadata supplied by the sample provider and were not determined by assay-based typing. The prospective study material was composed of cDNA or gDNA derived from T cells, B-cell-depleted T cells, or PBMCs. Sample metadata almost always included a de-identified subject ID, COVID-19 status, age in years and sex. The repertoires were released in a freely available public database meant as a resource for research on the immune response to SARS-CoV-2. Samples came from the ongoing ImmuneRACE study (first 160 participants) plus 1,254 subjects from 6 global collaborators. The dataset comprised deeply sampled blood TCRbeta repertoires from subjects exposed to, actively infected with, or recovered from COVID-19. The paper as a whole reports these results and caveats: The quantity of clinical and demographic metadata differed by source and by participant and was supplied without curation.

TCRbeta CDR3 regions were amplified from genomic DNA using the immunoSEQ Assay, a bias-controlled multiplex PCR. The authors processed their data as follows. Within the assay, amplification of reference gene primers was used to estimate how many nucleated cells each sample contained. Sequence reads were collapsed and filtered to measure the absolute abundance of every unique TCRbeta CDR3 rearrangement. For each sample, productive Simpson clonality was calculated as the square root of Simpson's diversity index across productive rearrangements. The immuneACCESS repertoire file appears here via TCRdb, limited to in-frame rearrangements. These files lack a portion of the clones; in checked studies, under half of the deficit traces to unresolved V genes, and the cause of the others is not known. That table furnishes V, J and clone size, whereas the DNA furnished D and trimming. This sample is represented by under 130,000 clones; 80% to 90% of them were singletons. Of the sample, about 3% is held by the ten largest clones.

Sequences were obtained from peripheral blood. This TCR was recovered from a human donor in a cohort sampled during active COVID-19. The chain couples TRBV7-8 to TRBJ2-2, with no D gene named confidently. The bases read TGTGCCAGCAGCTTAGTTAGTGCAAACACCGGGGAGCTGTTTTTT. This codes for CASSLVSANTGELFF.